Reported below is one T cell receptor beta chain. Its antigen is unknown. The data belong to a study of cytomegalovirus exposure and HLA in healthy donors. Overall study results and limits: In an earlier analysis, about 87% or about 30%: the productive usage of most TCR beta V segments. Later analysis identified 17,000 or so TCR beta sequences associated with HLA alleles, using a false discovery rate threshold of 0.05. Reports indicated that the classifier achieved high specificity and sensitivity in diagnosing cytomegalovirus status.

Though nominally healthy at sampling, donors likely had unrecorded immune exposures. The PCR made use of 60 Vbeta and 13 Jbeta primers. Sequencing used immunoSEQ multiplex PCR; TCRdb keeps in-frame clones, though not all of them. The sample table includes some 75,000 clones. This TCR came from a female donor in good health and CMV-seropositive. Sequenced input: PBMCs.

CDR3 protein: CASSRTGGHTDTQYF. The CDR3, as DNA: TGCGCCAGCAGCCGGACAGGGGGGCACACAGATACGCAGTATTTT. This chain connects TRBV5-1 to TRBJ2-3; 10 nucleotides match TRBD1. The J segment lost 2 bases and the V segment lost 4 bases, leaving 4 bases of the junction unmatched. There are 15 residues in the CDR3. Germline V gives CDR1 SGHRS, CDR2 YFSETQ.